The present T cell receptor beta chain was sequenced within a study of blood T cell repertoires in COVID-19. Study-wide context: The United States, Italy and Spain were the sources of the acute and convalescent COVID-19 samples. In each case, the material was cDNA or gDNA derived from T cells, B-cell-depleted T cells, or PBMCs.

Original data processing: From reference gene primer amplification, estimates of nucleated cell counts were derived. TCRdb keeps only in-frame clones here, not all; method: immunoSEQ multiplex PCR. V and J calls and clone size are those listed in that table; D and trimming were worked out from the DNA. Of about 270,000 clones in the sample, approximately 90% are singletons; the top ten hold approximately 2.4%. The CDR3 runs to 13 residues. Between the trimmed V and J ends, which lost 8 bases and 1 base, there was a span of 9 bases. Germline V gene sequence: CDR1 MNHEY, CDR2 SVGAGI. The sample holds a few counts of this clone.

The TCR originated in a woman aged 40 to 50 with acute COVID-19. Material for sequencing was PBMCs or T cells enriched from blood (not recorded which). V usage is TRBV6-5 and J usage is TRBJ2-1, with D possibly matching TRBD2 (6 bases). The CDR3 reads CASGDFSYNEQFF. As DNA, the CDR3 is TGTGCCAGCGGGGACTTTTCCTACAATGAGCAGTTCTTC.